Presented here are 7 T cell receptor beta chains from one specimen sequenced in a study of regulatory T cells in long-lasting Graves disease. The TCR beta library used iRepertoire HTBI primers with Arm-PCR amplification of CDR3. TCRdb re-called the multiplex PCR reads with MiXCR, one entry per CDR3 protein. The top ten hold almost 9% of the sample, which has 520,000 or so distinct CDR3 sequences, around 12% seen once. Specified time point: newly diagnosed GD, antithyroid drugs for less than 3 months. There was RNA extracted from PBMCs, and the TCR library was made from it. A further study also used this sample, focusing on T cells in Graves' hyperthyroidism and ophthalmopathy.

The sample consisted of peripheral blood mononuclear cells (PBMCs), taken at new diagnosis, from a patient treated with antithyroid drugs. The receptors come from a woman aged 25-40 years with Graves disease.

The rearrangement uses TRBV25-1 and TRBJ1-1, with 9 bases that match TRBD1. Germline loops: CDR1 MGHDK, CDR2 SYGVNS. CDR3 size: 14 residues. With 6 bases clipped from V and 2 bases from J, the junction kept 4 bases outside the gene matches. The CDR3 DNA sequence: TGTGCCAGCAGGCGGACAGGGGTTAACACTGAAGCTTTCTTT. This encodes CASRRTGVNTEAFF.

This clonotype was recorded at least ten times. The CDR3 sequence is CATSMGYGGYTF. The DNA of the CDR3 is TGTGCCACCAGCATGGGCTACGGTGGCTACACCTTC. This chain uses TRBV24-1 with TRBJ1-2; D is unclear. The V and J ends lost 7 bases and 7 bases respectively, with 12 bases between them. The CDR3 has 12 residues. Germline assignment: CDR1 KGHDR and CDR2 SFDVKD.

The chain employs TRBV19 and TRBJ2-1, with TRBD2 matching 11 bases. Germline assignment: CDR1 LNHDA and CDR2 SQIVND (reference sequence). This CDR3 has 18 residues. With V trimmed by 0 bases and J by 8 bases, 12 bases remained unmatched. The DNA for the CDR3 is TGTGCCAGTAGTATAGACCAAACTCCTAGCGGGAGGAGACATGAGCAGTTCTTC. Translation gives CASSIDQTPSGRRHEQFF.

This clonotype was recorded only once. A much bigger clone sits one base away, suggesting this may be a read error. CDR3: CASSLAWTSVGNEKFF. CDR3 DNA: TGTGCCAGCAGCTTAGCGTGGACTAGCGTCGGCAATGAGAAGTTCTTC. The J gene is TRBJ2-1, the V gene TRBV7-8; 9 bases match TRBD2. Germline V gives CDR1 SGHVS, CDR2 FQNEAQ. The CDR3 has 16 amino acids.

This clonotype has a count of ten or more. The V and J genes are TRBV20-1 and TRBJ2-5; 15 bases line up with TRBD2. Germline loops: CDR1 DFQATT, CDR2 SNEGSKA (reference sequence). V dropped 5 bases and J dropped 5; count of bases not matched to a gene: 15. This CDR3 has 18 amino acids. DNA of the CDR3: TGCAGTGCTGAAAAGTATAAGGGGACTAGCGGGAGGAGGGAGACCCAGTACTTC. Its protein is CSAEKYKGTSGRRETQYF.

This clonotype was seen repeatedly, ten times or more. The chain joins TRBV28 to TRBJ2-5, with D possibly being TRBD1 (6 bases). Trimming cost V 6 bases and J 4 bases, with 27 bases left between them. The CDR3 loop spans 18 amino acids. Germline loops: CDR1 MDHEN, CDR2 SYDVKM. CDR3 nucleotides: TGTGCCAGCAGGTTTAGGGGAATACAGGGTAATAGGGGAGAGACCCAGTACTTC. It translates to CASRFRGIQGNRGETQYF.

This clonotype was found a few times. Given a much more abundant clone one base away, this may be a read error. CDR3 in amino acids: CASGPAGGGNSPLHF. The CDR3 region has the DNA TGTGCCAGCGGCCCTGCAGGGGGGGGTAATTCACCCCTCCACTTT. The chain links TRBV6-2 or TRBV6-3 to TRBJ1-6; TRBD1 matches 7 bases. Germline assignment: CDR1 MNHEY and CDR2 SVGEGT. Losses at the gene ends were 8 bases for V and 6 bases for J; bases not matched to a gene: 10. This CDR3 has 15 amino acids.